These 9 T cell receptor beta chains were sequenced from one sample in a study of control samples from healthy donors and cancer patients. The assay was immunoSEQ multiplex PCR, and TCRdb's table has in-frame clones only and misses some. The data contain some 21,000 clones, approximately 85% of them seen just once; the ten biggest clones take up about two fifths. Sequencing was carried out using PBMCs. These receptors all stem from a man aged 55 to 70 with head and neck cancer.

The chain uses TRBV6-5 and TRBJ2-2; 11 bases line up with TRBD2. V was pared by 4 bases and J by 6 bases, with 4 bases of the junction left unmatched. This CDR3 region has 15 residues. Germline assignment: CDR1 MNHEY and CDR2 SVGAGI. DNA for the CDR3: TGTGCCAGCAGTTTTCTAGCGGGAGGACCCGGGGAGCTGTTTTTT. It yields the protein CASSFLAGGPGELFF.

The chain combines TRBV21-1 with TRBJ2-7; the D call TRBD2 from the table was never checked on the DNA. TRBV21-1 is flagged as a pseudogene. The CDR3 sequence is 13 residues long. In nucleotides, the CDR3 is TGTGCCAGCAGCAAAGTTTCCTCTCCGAGGGAGTACGTC. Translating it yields CASSKVSSPREYV.

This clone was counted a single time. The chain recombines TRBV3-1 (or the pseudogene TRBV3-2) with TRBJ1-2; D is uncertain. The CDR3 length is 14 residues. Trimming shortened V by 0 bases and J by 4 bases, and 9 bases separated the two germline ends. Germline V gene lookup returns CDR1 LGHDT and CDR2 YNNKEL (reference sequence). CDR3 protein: CASSQDRTFYGYTF. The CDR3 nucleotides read TGTGCCAGCAGCCAAGATCGGACCTTCTATGGCTACACCTTC.

The CDR3, as DNA: TGTGCCAGCAGTGATCGCAGCCTCCTAGCCCAGTTCTTC. The encoded protein is CASSDRSLLAQFF. This chain uses TRBV2 with TRBJ2-1, with a tentative D call TRBD2 (5 bases). The CDR3 is 13 amino acids. V lost 3 bases, J lost 13 bases, and 16 bases lay in between. The germline V gene has CDR1 SNHLY and CDR2 FYNNEI.

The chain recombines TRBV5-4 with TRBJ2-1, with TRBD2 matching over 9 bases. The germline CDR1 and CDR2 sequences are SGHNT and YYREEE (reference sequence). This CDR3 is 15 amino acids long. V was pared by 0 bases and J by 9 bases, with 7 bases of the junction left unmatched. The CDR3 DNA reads TGTGCCAGCAGCTTGGCGGCGGGAGGGGGGACTGAGCAGTTCTTC. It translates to CASSLAAGGGTEQFF.

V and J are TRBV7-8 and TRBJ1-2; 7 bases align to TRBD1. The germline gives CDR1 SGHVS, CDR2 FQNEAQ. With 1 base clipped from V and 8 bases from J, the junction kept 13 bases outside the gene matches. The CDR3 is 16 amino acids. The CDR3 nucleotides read TGTGCCAGCAGCTTAGTTGACTTGGGACAGAGCCTCGGCTACACCTTC. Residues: CASSLVDLGQSLGYTF. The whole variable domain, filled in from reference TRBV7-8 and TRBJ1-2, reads GAGVSQSPRYKVAKRGQDVALRCDPISGHVSLFWYQQALGQGPEFLTYFQNEAQLDKSGLPSDRFFAERPEGSVSTLKIQRTQQEDSAVYLCASSLVDLGQSLGYTFGSGTRLTVV.

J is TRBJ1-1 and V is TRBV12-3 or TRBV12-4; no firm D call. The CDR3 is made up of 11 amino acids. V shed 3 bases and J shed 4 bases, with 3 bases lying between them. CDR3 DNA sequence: TGTGCCAGCAGTTTGTCCACTGAAGCTTTCTTT. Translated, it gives CASSLSTEAFF.

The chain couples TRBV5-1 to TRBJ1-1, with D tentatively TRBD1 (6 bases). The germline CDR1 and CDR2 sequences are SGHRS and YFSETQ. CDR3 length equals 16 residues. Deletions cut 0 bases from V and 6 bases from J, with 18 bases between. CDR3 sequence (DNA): TGCGCCAGCAGCTTGGTCGAGGGGGGCGCGGAGGCTGAAGCTTTCTTT. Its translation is CASSLVEGGAEAEAFF.

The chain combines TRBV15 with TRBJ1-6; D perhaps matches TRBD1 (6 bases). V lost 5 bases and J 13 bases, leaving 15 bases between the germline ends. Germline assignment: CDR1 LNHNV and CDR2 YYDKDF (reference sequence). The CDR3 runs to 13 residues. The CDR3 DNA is TGTGCCACCAGCTCAAGGGGGGCTGCCCCCCTCCACTTT. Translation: CATSSRGAAPLHF.